This T cell receptor (beta chain) was sequenced in a study of neurological immune-mediated disorders. Unmatched junction bases numbered 3, after V lost 5 bases and J lost 8 bases. This CDR3 region has 13 residues. Germline loops: CDR1 SGHTA, CDR2 FQGNSA. With 10-nucleotide random UMIs, 5'RACE was used to make the cDNA. TCRdb recomputed calls from the 5' RACE reads with MiXCR, one row per CDR3 protein. The sample has tens of thousands of distinct CDR3 sequences, approximately 2.4% seen once. General study points: On phylogenetic grouping, the repertoires of 18 of 34 multiple sclerosis patients fell within one related-CDR3 cluster, constituting a possible signature. Across subjects, no CDR3 amino acid sequence appeared in expanded clones of more than one subject, a finding that suggested private repertoires in all groups.

Remarks on this clonotype: Antigen: not known.

The clonotype was recovered from a woman in her thirties with multiple sclerosis. Material for sequencing was PBMCs. The V and J genes are TRBV7-2 and TRBJ1-4, with TRBD1 matching over 9 bases. This CDR3 reads CASSPGQGEKLFF. CDR3 bases: TGTGCCAGCAGCCCGGGACAGGGCGAAAAACTGTTTTTT.